The rows below give T cell receptor beta chains drawn from one sample of a study of cytomegalovirus exposure and HLA in healthy donors. Profiling relied on immunoSEQ multiplex PCR, and the TCRdb table lists in-frame clones only, not all of them. The sample lists under 200,000 clones, around four fifths occurring once. Input material: PBMCs. All receptors derive from a man aged 50 to 59 in good health and CMV-seropositive. CDR3s include the opening cysteine and the closing phenylalanine or tryptophan. The D gene is left open where the match is weak. Where a row states a size, it is once, few, many or the class of an expanded clone; other rows omit it.

TRBJ1-5,15,few,TRBD1,TRBV6-1,TGTGCCAGCAGCTTGCAGCGGACAGGGAATCAGCCCCAGCATTTT,CASSLQRTGNQPQHF
TRBJ2-3,14,.,.,TRBV11-1,TGTGCCAGCAGCCCAGGGACTAGCACAGATACGCAGTATTTT,CASSPGTSTDTQYF
TRBJ2-2,14,once,.,TRBV2,TGTGCCAGCAGTGGGGACTTTAACACCGGGGAGCTGTTTTTT,CASSGDFNTGELFF
TRBJ1-1,15,.,.,TRBV6-5,TGTGCCAGCAGTTTGGGAAGCGGCATGAACACTGAAGCTTTCTTT,CASSLGSGMNTEAFF
TRBJ1-1,14,few,.,TRBV4-3,TGCGCCAGCAGGGCCGGACAAGTGAACACTGAAGCTTTCTTT,CASRAGQVNTEAFF
TRBJ2-3,14,.,.,TRBV14,TGTGCCAGCAGCCAATGGACAGAGGGAGATACGCAGTATTTT,CASSQWTEGDTQYF
TRBJ2-7,15,once,.,TRBV6-5,TGTGCCAGCAGTACGGACAGTTTTAGCTCCTACGAGCAGTACTTC,CASSTDSFSSYEQYF
TRBJ2-7,13,.,TRBD2,TRBV30,TGTGCCTGGAGTAGCGGGGGGGCCTACGAGCAGTACTTC,CAWSSGGAYEQYF
TRBJ1-3,13,once,.,TRBV9,TGTGCCAGCCGGGGACTTTCTGGAAACACCATATATTTT,CASRGLSGNTIYF
TRBJ1-5,17,.,.,TRBV4-1,TGCGCCAGCAGCCATCCCCCCGGGGGGCTAAGCAATCAGCCCCAGCATTTT,CASSHPPGGLSNQPQHF
TRBJ1-4,17,.,TRBD1,TRBV9,TGTGCCAGCAGCGGAGAAGGGACAGGGAGGATCAATGAAAAACTGTTTTTT,CASSGEGTGRINEKLFF
TRBJ2-2,14,.,TRBD2,TRBV13,TGTGCCAGCAGCTCCAGGACTAGCGGCGGGGAGCTGTTTTTT,CASSSRTSGGELFF
TRBJ2-1,14,.,.,TRBV30,TGTGCCACGGAGGGGGGGTTTCAAGACAATGAGCAGTTCTTC,CATEGGFQDNEQFF
TRBJ2-1,16,.,TRBD2,TRBV7-3,TGTGCCAGCAGCTTAACTCTAGCGGGGGACAACAATGAGCAGTTCTTC,CASSLTLAGDNNEQFF
TRBJ2-7,13,.,TRBD2,TRBV29-1,TGCAGCGGGGGGACTAGCGGGGGCTACGAGCAGTACTTC,CSGGTSGGYEQYF
TRBJ2-2,12,.,TRBD2,TRBV28,TGTGCCATGTCGGGGGGCACCGGGGAGCTGTTTTTT,CAMSGGTGELFF
TRBJ1-5,14,once,TRBD1,TRBV19,TGTGCCAGTAGTATAGTGGCAGGGGGACAGCCCCAGCATTTT,CASSIVAGGQPQHF
TRBJ1-2,14,.,TRBD1,TRBV6-6,TGTGCCAGCACTTGGACAGGGGGCACCTATGGCTACACCTTC,CASTWTGGTYGYTF
TRBJ2-5,15,.,.,TRBV5-1,TGCGCCAGCAGCTTGCAGGCGGGAAGGGAAGAGACCCAGTACTTC,CASSLQAGREETQYF
TRBJ2-5,15,.,.,TRBV5-1,TGCGCCAGCACCCTCGATGGAGGGAGAGGGGAGACCCAGTACTTC,CASTLDGGRGETQYF
TRBJ2-7,14,.,TRBD1,TRBV6-1,TGTGCCAGCAGTGAGGGGACAGGGTACTACGAGCAGTACTTC,CASSEGTGYYEQYF
TRBJ2-7,11,few,.,TRBV19,TGTGCCAGTAGTGGAGTGTCCGAGCAGTACTTC,CASSGVSEQYF
TRBJ2-1,17,.,TRBD2,TRBV4-3,TGCGCCAGCAGCCCTAGACTAGCGGGAGATGCATACAATGAGCAGTTCTTC,CASSPRLAGDAYNEQFF